This T cell receptor beta chain was profiled in a study of control samples from healthy donors and cancer patients. V was pared by 1 base and J by 0 bases, with 8 bases of the junction left unmatched. Germline CDR1 and CDR2: SGDLS and YYNGEE. CDR3 length: 19 amino acids. Method: immunoSEQ multiplex PCR; TCRdb's copy keeps in-frame clones and lacks some. Here the sample spans approximately 84,000 clones, 82% being singletons. This clone was picked up one time. This clonotype originated in a woman between 55 and 75 years old in good health. Sequenced material: blood. The rearrangement uses TRBV9 and TRBJ2-6; 9 bases line up with TRBD1. The chain's CDR3 is CASSVFGDRESSGANVLTF. In nucleotides, the CDR3 is TGTGCCAGCAGCGTATTCGGGGACAGGGAGAGCTCTGGGGCCAACGTCCTGACTTTC.